This T cell receptor (beta chain) originates from a study of T cells of healthy individuals. Germline values: CDR1 MDHEN, CDR2 SYDVKM. This CDR3 is built from 15 residues. Losses at the gene ends were 6 bases for V and 6 bases for J; bases not matched to a gene: 10. One entry per CDR3 protein, called by TCRdb with MiXCR from the 5' RACE reads. The table lists roughly 87,000 distinct CDR3 sequences, 15% to 20% of them singletons. The clonotype originates from a human donor in good health. The V and J genes are TRBV28 and TRBJ2-7, with 11 bases fitting TRBD1. The CDR3 protein is CASSHSGTGGGEQYF. The CDR3 DNA reads TGTGCCAGCAGCCATTCCGGGACAGGGGGTGGCGAGCAGTACTTC.